Below, 31 T cell receptor beta chains from the same sample are listed, as sequenced in a study of T cell repertoires in cytomegalovirus infection. TCRdb reanalysed the reads using MiXCR and keeps one entry per CDR3 protein. The sample has fewer than 700,000 distinct CDR3 sequences; approximately 24% are singletons. Sample: CD8+ T cells from PBMCs. The receptors stem from a human donor in good health (CMV status not recorded). Some clones in this sample may be carry-over from other donors' samples.

The chain couples TRBV14 to TRBJ2-5; 9 nucleotides agree with TRBD1. V shed 1 base and J 5 bases; nucleotides not matched to a gene: 5. The CDR3 has 15 amino acids. In germline, CDR1 is SGHDN, CDR2 FVKESK. The CDR3 nucleotides are TGTGCCAGCAGCCAAGTACAGGGGGCCTCGGAGACCCAGTACTTC. Its protein is CASSQVQGASETQYF. Variable domain in full (rest from reference TRBV14 and TRBJ2-5): EAGVTQFPSHSVIEKGQTVTLRCDPISGHDNLYWYRRVMGKEIKFLLHFVKESKQDESGMPNNRFLAERTGGTYSTLKVQPAELEDSGVYFCASSQVQGASETQYFGPGTRLLVL.

In its sample, this clonotype was seen many times. The chain uses TRBV28 and TRBJ1-6, with 9 nucleotides matching TRBD1. CDR3 length: 16 amino acids. Germline V gene data show CDR1 as MDHEN and CDR2 as SYDVKM. V trimming: 4 bases; J trimming: 7 bases; junction bases outside the gene matches: 8. CDR3 amino acids: CASSSGTGWGNSPLHF. The CDR3 DNA reads TGTGCCAGCAGTTCAGGGACAGGGTGGGGAAATTCACCCCTCCACTTT. Looking up the rest from reference TRBV28 and TRBJ1-6 gives the full variable domain: DVKVTQSSRYLVKRTGEKVFLECVQDMDHENMFWYRQDPGLGLRLIYFSYDVKMKEKGDIPEGYSVSREKKERFSLILESASTNQTSMYLCASSSGTGWGNSPLHFGNGTRLTVT.

This clonotype was seen ten or more times. The chain joins TRBV7-6 to TRBJ2-2, with 9 bases fitting TRBD1. The CDR3 extends over 16 amino acids. Germline V lookup: CDR1 SGHVS, CDR2 FNYEAQ. V lost 5 bases, J lost 1 base, and 5 bases stayed unmatched. The CDR3 DNA reads TGTGCCAGCAGCACTAAGGACAGGGGGAACACCGGGGAGCTGTTTTTT. This translates into CASSTKDRGNTGELFF.

In DNA, the CDR3 is TGTGCCAGCAGTAATCGGAGGGGACGGAGCTCCTACGAGCAGTACGTC. Translating gives CASSNRRGRSSYEQYV. The chain is built from TRBV7-6 and TRBJ2-7, with TRBD2 as a possible D gene (6 bases). V was trimmed by 6 bases and J by 0 bases, leaving 18 bases between them. Germline loops: CDR1 SGHVS, CDR2 FNYEAQ. The CDR3 has 16 residues.

This clonotype was recorded a few times. The rearrangement uses TRBV5-6 and TRBJ2-7; 8 nucleotides match TRBD1. The CDR3 extends over 14 amino acids. Germline values: CDR1 SGHDT, CDR2 YYEEEE. The V and J ends lost 0 bases and 6 bases, in that order; junction bases with no gene match: 5. The CDR3 nucleotides are TGTGCCAGCAGCTTGGTGGACAGGGTAATCGAGCAGTACTTC. It specifies CASSLVDRVIEQYF. Supplemented by reference TRBV5-6 and TRBJ2-7, the full variable domain reads DAGVTQSPTHLIKTRGQQVTLRCSPKSGHDTVSWYQQALGQGPQFIFQYYEEEERQRGNFPDRFSGHQFPNYSSELNVNALLLGDSALYLCASSLVDRVIEQYFGPGTRLTVT.

This clonotype was found many times. The genes are TRBV2 and TRBJ1-2; no clear D. The germline V gene encodes CDR1 SNHLY and CDR2 FYNNEI. The CDR3 runs to 13 residues. Trimming took 8 bases from V and 3 from J, leaving 13 bases between them. CDR3 in DNA: TGTGCCAGCCCCGGCGGTCGCGACTATGGCTACACCTTC. Encoded protein: CASPGGRDYGYTF.

J is TRBJ1-2 and V is TRBV7-2, with 8 bases lining up with TRBD1. Germline-derived CDR1 and CDR2 are SGHTA and FQGNSA. With V trimmed by 5 bases and J by 7 bases, 12 bases remained unmatched. This CDR3 has 15 amino acids. The CDR3 here is CASSQPDRAAGGYTF. CDR3 bases: TGTGCCAGCAGCCAGCCGGACAGGGCGGCGGGTGGCTACACCTTC.

V is TRBV2 and J is TRBJ2-1; possibly TRBD1 or TRBD2 for D (6 bases each). Germline CDR1 and CDR2: SNHLY and FYNNEI. This CDR3 contains 15 residues. V shed 7 bases and J shed 3 bases, with 16 bases lying between them. CDR3 bases: TGTGCCAGCATTATAGGGGGGACCAACTACAATGAGCAGTTCTTC. Its protein product is CASIIGGTNYNEQFF. The complete variable domain, with remaining parts taken from reference TRBV2 and TRBJ2-1, reads EPEVTQTPSHQVTQMGQEVILRCVPISNHLYFYWYRQILGQKVEFLVSFYNNEISEKSEIFDDQFSVERPDGSNFTLKIRSTKLEDSAMYFCASIIGGTNYNEQFFGPGTRLTVL.

The CDR3 sequence: CASSVESLYTGELFF. DNA of the CDR3: TGTGCCAGCAGCGTAGAATCTCTTTACACCGGGGAGCTGTTTTTT. This chain joins TRBV9 and TRBJ2-2; D unclear. Germline V gene data show CDR1 as SGDLS and CDR2 as YYNGEE. CDR3 length: 15 residues. The germline V and J ends were trimmed by 0 bases and 3 bases, with 9 bases remaining between them.

There are a few counts of this clonotype. The chain joins TRBV28 to TRBJ2-7; 9 bases are shared with TRBD1. Germline loops: CDR1 MDHEN, CDR2 SYDVKM. The CDR3 consists of 17 residues. V lost 4 bases to trimming and J lost 1 base; unmatched junction nucleotides: 11. CDR3 DNA: TGTGCCAGCAGTTCCCCCCGACAGGGGGTATGGTCCTACGAGCAGTACTTC. Its protein is CASSSPRQGVWSYEQYF.

About this clonotype itself: A read error may be the cause here, since a much bigger clone is one base away. This chain uses TRBV6-6 with TRBJ1-5; tentatively, D is TRBD1 (6 bases). Germline CDR1 reads MNHNY; CDR2 reads SVGAGI (reference sequence). This CDR3 contains 14 residues. With 8 bases removed from V and 1 base from J, the gap between germline ends came to 12 bases. CDR3 amino acids: CASYSRGSNQPQHF. CDR3 coding DNA: TGTGCCAGCTATTCCAGGGGCAGCAATCAGCCCCAGCATTTT.

CDR3 loop: CASSFILSPGQGGNTIYF. The CDR3 DNA sequence: TGTGCCAGCAGTTTCATTCTTAGTCCGGGACAGGGTGGAAACACCATATATTTT. The chain joins TRBV12-3 or TRBV12-4 to TRBJ1-3; TRBD1 aligns across 9 bases. This CDR3 region has 18 residues. Germline trimming cut 3 bases from V and 3 bases from J; bases unmatched to any gene: 12.

The V gene is TRBV5-6, the J gene TRBJ1-2, with 9 bases fitting TRBD1. This CDR3 is 14 amino acids long. CDR1 SGHDT and CDR2 YYEEEE come from the germline V gene. Trimming removed 4 bases from V and 7 bases from J; junction bases left unmatched: 8. CDR3 amino acids: CASSGTGGAFGYTF. Written as DNA, the CDR3 is TGTGCCAGCAGCGGTACAGGGGGCGCTTTTGGCTACACCTTC.

This clonotype has ten or more counts. The V gene is TRBV7-6, the J gene TRBJ2-5; 7 bases match TRBD1. The CDR3 has 14 residues. With 4 bases clipped from V and 6 bases from J, the junction kept 8 bases outside the gene matches. Germline CDR1 and CDR2: SGHVS and FNYEAQ. CDR3 in DNA: TGTGCCAGCAGCTCGGACAGGCTCGGGAAGACCCAGTACTTC. This encodes CASSSDRLGKTQYF.

This clonotype was seen a handful of times. The chain uses TRBV19 and TRBJ1-2; maybe TRBD1 (5 bases). CDR3 length: 15 residues. The germline gives CDR1 LNHDA, CDR2 SQIVND (reference sequence). With 5 bases removed from V and 8 bases from J, the gap between germline ends came to 21 bases. CDR3: CASSLLPGRRIGYTF. The CDR3, as DNA: TGTGCCAGTAGTCTACTACCGGGACGACGGATCGGCTACACCTTC. The complete variable domain, with remaining parts taken from reference TRBV19 and TRBJ1-2, reads DGGITQSPKYLFRKEGQNVTLSCEQNLNHDAMYWYRQDPGQGLRLIYYSQIVNDFQKGDIAEGYSVSREKKESFPLTVTSAQKNPTAFYLCASSLLPGRRIGYTFGSGTRLTVV.

V gene TRBV6-2 or TRBV6-3 combines with J gene TRBJ2-2; D gene ambiguous. CDR1 is MNHEY, CDR2 SVGEGT, per germline. The V gene lost 0 bases and the J gene lost 5 bases, with 7 bases spanning the gap. This CDR3 is 14 amino acids long. The CDR3 spells CASSYSKRTGELFF. As DNA, the CDR3 is TGTGCCAGCAGTTACTCGAAGAGGACCGGGGAGCTGTTTTTT.

Concerning this clonotype: The junction departs from the called germline gene at one end, perhaps through a read error. The rearrangement links TRBV7-9 to TRBJ1-1; weak D call: TRBD1 (5 bases). The germline V gene encodes CDR1 SEHNR and CDR2 FQNEAQ (reference sequence). The CDR3 contains 11 residues. The CDR3 is CASSFGTLIQF. As DNA, the CDR3 is TGTGCCAGCAGCTTTGGGACGCTGATTCAATTT.

The chain combines TRBV6-6 with TRBJ2-3; D uncertain. This CDR3 contains 15 residues. Trimming removed 8 bases at V and 5 bases at J, with 20 bases between. CDR1 and CDR2 from the germline V gene are MNHNY and SVGAGI (reference sequence). For the CDR3, the DNA is TGTGCCAGCGGAGTGGGTTTCACAGTGAAAGATACGCAGTATTTT. Translating gives CASGVGFTVKDTQYF.

Only a few counts were recorded for this clonotype. The chain combines TRBV7-2 with TRBJ2-5; D remains unclear. The V gene's germline CDR1 is SGHTA and CDR2 FQGNSA. Trimming took off 1 base at V and 5 bases at J, with 11 bases between the two ends. The CDR3 runs 14 residues. The CDR3 DNA sequence: TGTGCCAGCAGCTTAGGAGCCGAAAGGGAGACCCAGTACTTC. This encodes CASSLGAERETQYF.

This clonotype was seen many times. The chain has TRBV28 and TRBJ2-3, with 7 bases lining up with TRBD1. The CDR3 has 17 residues. The V gene end was trimmed by 2 bases and the J gene end by 0 bases; junction bases not matched to a gene: 8. Germline V gene lookup returns CDR1 MDHEN and CDR2 SYDVKM. Here the CDR3 DNA reads TGTGCCAGCAGTTTAGTCGAGGGGGCTTTTAGCACAGATACGCAGTATTTT. Protein product: CASSLVEGAFSTDTQYF.

A word on this clonotype: One end of the junction does not line up with germline, which may come from a read error. This chain joins TRBV7-9 and TRBJ2-2, with D perhaps TRBD1 (6 bases). The CDR3 is 15 residues long. Germline CDR1 reads SEHNR; CDR2 reads FQNEAQ (reference sequence). The DNA of the CDR3 is TGTGCCAACAGCTTAGGGACATCCGACACCGGGGAGCTGTTTTTT. The encoded protein is CANSLGTSDTGELFF.

This clonotype was picked up one time. The rearrangement joins TRBV10-3 to TRBJ1-1; no clear D gene. Trimming left V 8 bases short and J 3 bases short, with 7 bases between. The CDR3 has 11 amino acids. In germline, CDR1 is ENHRY, CDR2 SYGVKD. The chain's CDR3 is CAIFSDTEAFF. CDR3 DNA: TGTGCCATCTTCTCAGACACTGAAGCTTTCTTT.

This clonotype was seen more than once but under ten times. The chain uses TRBV27 and TRBJ1-6; 8 nucleotides line up with TRBD1. CDR1 and CDR2 from the germline V gene are MNHEY and SMNVEV (reference sequence). Trimming cost V 5 bases and J 6 bases; bases outside gene matches: 9. This CDR3 is 16 amino acids long. This CDR3 reads CASSDRPTGVNSPLHF. The CDR3 nucleotides read TGTGCCAGCAGTGACAGACCGACAGGGGTTAATTCACCCCTCCACTTT.

CDR3 bases: TGCAGCGTTGCAGGGTTTCGCTACTCCTACGAGCAGTACTTC. Translated, it gives CSVAGFRYSYEQYF. The chain combines TRBV29-1 with TRBJ2-7, with D possibly being TRBD1 (5 bases). The V and J ends lost 4 bases and 0 bases respectively, with 13 bases between them. This CDR3 spans 14 amino acids. CDR1 is SQVTM, CDR2 ANQGSEA, per germline.

At least ten counts were recorded for this clonotype. This chain connects TRBV4-1 to TRBJ1-5; D perhaps matches TRBD1 (5 bases). The CDR3 totals 16 residues. Trimming left V 0 bases short and J 4 bases short, with 13 bases between. In germline, CDR1 is MGHRA, CDR2 YSYEKL. The CDR3: CASSQDPQGGNQPQHF. CDR3 nucleotide sequence: TGCGCCAGCAGCCAAGATCCCCAGGGAGGAAATCAGCCCCAGCATTTT.

This clonotype was seen a few times. The chain has TRBV7-6 and TRBJ2-7; the match to TRBD2 covers 9 bases. Germline V gene lookup returns CDR1 SGHVS and CDR2 FNYEAQ. The CDR3 has 16 amino acids. Losses at the gene ends were 5 bases for V and 4 bases for J; bases not matched to a gene: 12. DNA for the CDR3: TGTGCCAGCAGCCTTCTCCTAGCGGGGAACCTATACGAGCAGTACTTC. Its translation: CASSLLLAGNLYEQYF.

V is TRBV29-1 and J is TRBJ1-1; D gene uncertain. In germline, CDR1 is SQVTM, CDR2 ANQGSEA. Between the trimmed V and J ends, which lost 7 bases and 1 base, there was a span of 7 bases. CDR3 length equals 11 residues. The DNA of the CDR3 is TGCAGCGGGAACAGGAACACTGAAGCTTTCTTT. It yields the protein CSGNRNTEAFF.

This clonotype was seen ten or more times. The chain is built from TRBV7-2 and TRBJ1-4; 9 bases map to TRBD1. J was trimmed by 7 bases and V by 5 bases; bases with no gene match: 11. The CDR3 spans 16 residues. The germline CDR1 and CDR2 sequences are SGHTA and FQGNSA. CDR3 sequence: CASSLYLQGAREKLFF. Here the CDR3 DNA reads TGTGCCAGCAGCCTTTACCTACAGGGGGCTCGTGAAAAACTGTTTTTT.

The chain uses TRBV6-5 and TRBJ1-2, with 10 positions matching TRBD1. In germline, CDR1 is MNHEY, CDR2 SVGAGI. There are 15 residues in the CDR3. V lost 7 bases, J lost 8 bases, and 13 bases stayed unmatched. The CDR3 nucleotides read TGTGCCAGCACCCCCACCGGGACAGGGGCTAGCGGCTACACCTTC. It encodes CASTPTGTGASGYTF.

A few counts support this clonotype. The V and J genes are TRBV20-1 and TRBJ2-1; possible D gene TRBD2, 5 bases. Per germline, CDR1 DFQATT and CDR2 SNEGSKA (reference sequence). This CDR3 is 11 amino acids long. This chain's CDR3 is CSGDSYNEQFF. Here the CDR3 DNA reads TGCAGCGGGGACTCCTACAATGAGCAGTTCTTC.

As for this clonotype: A much larger clone lies one base from this, so it may be a read error. The J gene is TRBJ1-2, the V gene TRBV6-1, with 7 bases matching TRBD1. Looked up from germline, CDR1 is MNHNS and CDR2 is SASEGT. The CDR3 is made up of 15 amino acids. CDR3 DNA sequence: TGTGTCACCCCAGGCAAGGGGGCAGGGTATTTTGGCTACACCTTC. Amino acids: CVTPGKGAGYFGYTF.